The present entry profiles one T cell receptor (beta chain) with its context. Its antigen is not known. The CDR3 contains 11 residues. V was clipped by 2 bases and J by 8 bases, with 6 bases between them. Germline V lookup: CDR1 SGHVS, CDR2 FQNEAQ. This entry is derived from a study of T cell responses to AZD1222 COVID-19 vaccine. The study, taken as a whole, reports: Following two doses of AZD1222, Spike-specific TCR breadth and depth rose. Without day 14 samples, only post-peak T cell repertoires were studied. Females outnumbered males among donors, who were mostly white British; clonal diversity was possibly underestimated.

Here immunoSEQ multiplex PCR was the method, and the copy in TCRdb shows in-frame clones only, minus some. The table has about 69,000 clones, approximately 87% seen once. This TCR was recovered from an adult who received the AZD1222 COVID-19 vaccine. The V call is TRBV7-8, the J call TRBJ1-1, with D possibly TRBD1 on 5 matching bases. Sequenced material: peripheral blood, taken 28 days after the second AZD1222 dose. The CDR3 loop reads CASSLNREAFF. The CDR3 nucleotides read TGTGCCAGCAGCTTAAACAGGGAAGCTTTCTTT.